The 28 T cell receptor beta chains in this list originate from one sample, sequenced in a study of OX40 agonist ivuxolimab in advanced cancers. Produced via immunoSEQ multiplex PCR; TCRdb's table is partial and in-frame only. The repertoire holds about 80,000 clones, with approximately 83% as singletons. The sample here was CD4+ or CD8+ T cells sorted from blood, taken in a trial of the OX40 agonist ivuxolimab. These receptors all stem from an adult with an advanced solid tumor such as melanoma, head and neck, liver or kidney cancer.

CDR3 loop: CASSLSRGYTEAFF. The CDR3 DNA reads TGTGCCAGCAGCTTGAGCAGGGGTTACACTGAAGCTTTCTTT. This sequence joins TRBV5-4 and TRBJ1-1, with D possibly TRBD1 on 6 matching bases. CDR1 is SGHNT, CDR2 YYREEE, per germline (reference sequence). V was clipped by 1 base and J by 3 bases, with 10 bases between them. This CDR3 comprises 14 residues. The whole variable domain, remainder taken from reference TRBV5-4 and TRBJ1-1, is ETGVTQSPTHLIKTRGQQVTLRCSSQSGHNTVSWYQQALGQGPQFIFQYYREEENGRGNFPPRFSGLQFPNYSSELNVNALELDDSALYLCASSLSRGYTEAFFGQGTRLTVV.

V usage is TRBV18 and J usage is TRBJ1-1; tentatively, D is TRBD1 (5 bases). This CDR3 contains 18 residues. Per the germline V gene, CDR1 is KGHSH and CDR2 is LQKENI. Trimming took 3 bases from V and 5 from J, leaving 25 bases between them. The DNA for the CDR3 is TGTGCCAGCTCACCGAACCTGTTTGGGGGGGTCGGTCGGACTGAAGCTTTCTTT. Translating gives CASSPNLFGGVGRTEAFF.

This chain connects TRBV5-6 to TRBJ2-2; 12 nucleotides match TRBD1. This CDR3 has 16 residues. The J segment lost 6 bases and the V segment lost 5 bases, leaving 8 bases of the junction unmatched. The germline V gene encodes CDR1 SGHDT and CDR2 YYEEEE. The CDR3 DNA is TGTGCCAGCAGGGCCCGGGACAGGGGGCGATCCGGGGAGCTGTTTTTT. As protein: CASRARDRGRSGELFF.

The chain recombines TRBV14 with TRBJ2-7; TRBD2 might be the D (6 bases). CDR3 length equals 19 residues. CDR1 is SGHDN and CDR2 is FVKESK in the germline V gene. Trimming left V 3 bases short and J 3 bases short, with 27 bases between. For the CDR3, the DNA is TGTGCCAGCAGCCACATGATTCGGGCGGGACCCCGGTCTCGCTACGAGCAGTACTTC. This sequence encodes CASSHMIRAGPRSRYEQYF.

CDR3 nucleotide sequence: TGTGCCAGTAGTCCCGGAGGTGGTGAAAAACTGTTTTTT. Protein product: CASSPGGGEKLFF. The rearrangement joins TRBV19 to TRBJ1-4; D not resolved. V dropped 5 bases and J dropped 7 bases, with 11 bases sitting between them. From germline, CDR1 is LNHDA and CDR2 SQIVND (reference sequence). The CDR3 has 13 residues.

This chain joins TRBV30 and TRBJ1-1, with no clear D. This CDR3 spans 13 amino acids. CDR1 and CDR2 (germline): GTSNPN, SVGIG (reference sequence). V lost 8 bases to trimming and J lost 4 bases, with 17 bases between them. CDR3 loop: CAGQRDAATEAFF. Written as DNA, the CDR3 is TGTGCCGGCCAGAGGGATGCGGCCACTGAAGCTTTCTTT.

The chain joins TRBV2 to TRBJ2-3; 8 bases map to TRBD2. Germline V gives CDR1 SNHLY, CDR2 FYNNEI. The junction had 6 bases not matched to a gene; V was cut back by 6 bases and J by 1 base. The CDR3 spans 15 residues. The CDR3: CASSPGAGGTDTQYF. CDR3 coding DNA: TGTGCCAGCAGCCCAGGAGCGGGAGGCACAGATACGCAGTATTTT.

The J gene is TRBJ1-6, the V gene TRBV9; 11 positions agree with TRBD1. Trimming removed 5 bases from V and 9 bases from J; junction bases left unmatched: 4. CDR3 length: 14 residues. Germline CDR1 SGDLS, CDR2 YYNGEE. CDR3 sequence reads: CASSGTGGISPLHF. In nucleotides, the CDR3 is TGTGCCAGCAGTGGGACAGGGGGAATTTCACCCCTCCACTTT.

This clone was observed a handful of times. J is TRBJ2-2 and V is TRBV19; 8 bases match TRBD2. Germline values: CDR1 LNHDA, CDR2 SQIVND (reference sequence). CDR3 length: 15 amino acids. V shed 3 bases and J 1 base; nucleotides not matched to a gene: 1. The DNA for the CDR3 is TGTGCCAGTAGTATCCTAGCGGGGAACACCGGGGAGCTGTTTTTT. Protein sequence: CASSILAGNTGELFF.

This chain connects TRBV7-2 to TRBJ1-6, with 12 positions matching TRBD1. The germline V gene encodes CDR1 SGHTA and CDR2 FQGNSA. CDR3 size: 16 residues. Unmatched junction bases numbered 13, after V lost 5 bases and J lost 14 bases. CDR3 nucleotide sequence: TGTGCCAGCAGCCTCACCCTAGGGACAGGGGGCGCCTCCCTCCACTTT. It yields the protein CASSLTLGTGGASLHF.

The gene calls are TRBV5-1 and TRBJ2-7; no definite D call. V was clipped by 9 bases and J by 2 bases, with 12 bases between them. Looked up from germline, CDR1 is SGHRS and CDR2 is YFSETQ. CDR3 size: 12 residues. Here the CDR3 reads CANIPSPYEQYF. The CDR3 DNA sequence: TGCGCCAACATTCCATCCCCCTACGAGCAGTACTTC. The whole variable domain, remainder taken from reference TRBV5-1 and TRBJ2-7, is KAGVTQTPRYLIKTRGQQVTLSCSPISGHRSVSWYQQTPGQGLQFLFEYFSETQRNKGNFPGRFSGRQFSNSRSEMNVSTLELGDSALYLCANIPSPYEQYFGPGTRLTVT.

The chain uses TRBV6-1 and TRBJ2-5; no firm D call. The CDR3 consists of 13 residues. The V end was cut by 7 bases, the J end by 2 bases, with 11 bases between. CDR1 and CDR2 (germline): MNHNS, SASEGT. The CDR3 region has the DNA TGTGCCAGCAAGTTCTACGGTCAAGAGACCCAGTACTTC. It codes for CASKFYGQETQYF.

The chain couples TRBV25-1 to TRBJ1-1; 7 bases are shared with TRBD1. Losses at the gene ends were 4 bases for V and 4 bases for J; bases not matched to a gene: 9. CDR1 MGHDK and CDR2 SYGVNS come from the germline V gene. CDR3 length equals 15 residues. DNA of the CDR3: TGTGCCAGCAGTGTCAGACAGGGTCTGGTCACTGAAGCTTTCTTT. Translation gives CASSVRQGLVTEAFF.

The chain carries TRBV18 and TRBJ1-2, with D maybe TRBD1 (6 bases). Per germline, CDR1 KGHSH and CDR2 LQKENI. The CDR3 has 15 amino acids. Trimming removed 4 bases at V and 4 bases at J, with 16 bases between. The CDR3 loop is CASSRDRSGVYGYTF. The CDR3 DNA is TGTGCCAGCTCACGAGACAGGTCGGGAGTCTATGGCTACACCTTC.

The chain uses TRBV4-3 and TRBJ1-3; D uncertain. This CDR3 is 15 amino acids long. The V end was cut by 8 bases, the J end by 0 bases, with 14 bases between. Germline CDR1 is LGHNA and CDR2 is YSLEER. CDR3 in DNA: TGCGCCAGCTTCGGGGTGAGGCCCTCTGGAAACACCATATATTTT. Its translation: CASFGVRPSGNTIYF.

V usage is TRBV10-3 and J usage is TRBJ2-3; TRBD1 might be the D (6 bases). Germline V gives CDR1 ENHRY, CDR2 SYGVKD. With 5 bases removed from V and 0 bases from J, the gap between germline ends came to 15 bases. The CDR3 covers 16 residues. CDR3 loop: CAISPSDRSSTDTQYF. The CDR3 DNA reads as TGTGCCATCAGTCCTTCGGACAGATCTAGCACAGATACGCAGTATTTT.

V and J are TRBV10-1 and TRBJ2-5; D not certain. The V gene's germline CDR1 is WNHNN and CDR2 SYGVQD (reference sequence). Trimming left V 4 bases short and J 1 base short, with 7 bases between. CDR3 length equals 13 residues. CDR3 sequence (DNA): TGCGCCAGCAGTGGAGGATTCCAAGAGACCCAGTACTTC. It encodes CASSGGFQETQYF.

The chain employs TRBV19 and TRBJ1-4; TRBD1 agrees at 7 bases. The J segment lost 5 bases and the V segment lost 6 bases, leaving 6 bases of the junction unmatched. Germline V lookup: CDR1 LNHDA, CDR2 SQIVND (reference sequence). The length of the CDR3 is 14 residues. CDR3 nucleotides: TGTGCCAGTAGACTGGGACAGAGAAATGAAAAACTGTTTTTT. It specifies CASRLGQRNEKLFF.

The chain is built from TRBV14 and TRBJ2-7; no clear D gene. The germline V gene encodes CDR1 SGHDN and CDR2 FVKESK. The V and J ends lost 1 base and 2 bases respectively, with 9 bases between them. The CDR3 sequence is 14 residues long. CDR3 in amino acids: CASSQGHYAYEQYF. As DNA, the CDR3 is TGTGCCAGCAGCCAAGGGCATTACGCCTACGAGCAGTACTTC.

The chain uses TRBV6-1 and TRBJ2-1; 8 bases match TRBD1. Germline CDR1 is MNHNS and CDR2 is SASEGT. The V gene end was trimmed by 2 bases and the J gene end by 2 bases; junction bases not matched to a gene: 20. The CDR3 totals 21 residues. The CDR3 bases are TGTGCCAGCAGTGAACGGACGCCGCGACAGGGGATTCCGGGCCCCTACAATGAGCAGTTCTTC. Translating it yields CASSERTPRQGIPGPYNEQFF.

The CDR3 nucleotides read TGTGCCAGCAGCCCAGTTCGGGGAAGTAACGGCTACACCTTC. Its translation is CASSPVRGSNGYTF. The chain uses TRBV5-8 and TRBJ1-2; D uncertain. Germline V gene lookup returns CDR1 SGHTS and CDR2 YDEGEE. The CDR3 covers 14 residues. V was trimmed by 4 bases and J by 8 bases, leaving 18 bases between them.

V gene TRBV7-9 combines with J gene TRBJ2-1, with a possible D match to TRBD2 (6 bases). V dropped 2 bases and J dropped 0 bases, with 11 bases sitting between them. Germline assignment: CDR1 SEHNR and CDR2 FQNEAQ (reference sequence). CDR3 length: 16 amino acids. The CDR3 DNA reads TGTGCCAGCAGCTTAAGGTCTAGCGCCTCCTACAATGAGCAGTTCTTC. It translates to CASSLRSSASYNEQFF.

The CDR3 is CASSKDREWDYGYTF. CDR3 DNA: TGTGCCAGCAGCAAAGACCGGGAGTGGGACTATGGCTACACCTTC. The chain is built from TRBV21-1 and TRBJ1-2. TRBV21-1 is a pseudogene. The CDR3 loop spans 15 amino acids.

In its sample, this clone was seen a few times. The chain is built from TRBV19 and TRBJ2-5; 7 positions agree with TRBD1. Germline trimming cut 5 bases from V and 2 bases from J; bases unmatched to any gene: 2. Germline CDR1 LNHDA, CDR2 SQIVND (reference sequence). The length of the CDR3 is 13 residues. For the CDR3, the DNA is TGTGCCAGTAGTGTGGGACAGCAAGAGACCCAGTACTTC. The encoded protein is CASSVGQQETQYF.

Only one count was recorded for this clone. The V call is TRBV10-3, the J call TRBJ1-1, with D hard to call. The CDR3 length is 13 residues. Trimming stripped 4 bases from V and 1 base from J, with 7 bases between. Looked up from germline, CDR1 is ENHRY and CDR2 is SYGVKD. The CDR3 coding sequence is TGTGCCATCAGTGGCCGGACGAACACTGAAGCTTTCTTT. Translated, it gives CAISGRTNTEAFF.

This sequence joins TRBV2 and TRBJ1-3; D possibly corresponds to TRBD1 (6 bases). V lost 6 bases, J lost 0 bases, and 9 bases lay in between. This CDR3 is built from 14 residues. Germline CDR1 and CDR2: SNHLY and FYNNEI. Here the CDR3 reads CASSQGRSGNTIYF. Here the CDR3 DNA reads TGTGCCAGCAGCCAGGGGCGCTCTGGAAACACCATATATTTT.

The chain couples TRBV6-5 to TRBJ1-2; D is uncertain. Trimming took 6 bases from V and 5 from J, leaving 13 bases between them. Germline V gene lookup returns CDR1 MNHEY and CDR2 SVGAGI. The CDR3 length is 13 residues. In DNA, the CDR3 is TGTGCCAGCAGCTCTACCGACGGTTATGGCTACACCTTC. Translating gives CASSSTDGYGYTF.

The rearrangement joins TRBV5-1 to TRBJ1-5; TRBD1 is a possible D gene (5 bases). CDR1 is SGHRS, CDR2 YFSETQ, per germline. Trimming took 4 bases from V and 4 from J, leaving 15 bases between them. CDR3 size: 15 residues. The CDR3 reads CASSIGTVRNQPQHF. The CDR3 DNA follows: TGCGCCAGCAGCATAGGGACCGTCCGGAATCAGCCCCAGCATTTT.